Each of the 11 T cell receptor beta chains below was sequenced from the same sample in a study of human T cells and chemical hapten exposure. Time point given: pre-sensitization, week 0. Regarding treatment: therapeutic diphenylcyclopropenone sensitization with weekly scalp DPC. TCRdb independently ran MiXCR on the RACE reads; one entry per CDR3 protein. This table holds about 90,000 distinct CDR3 sequences, 7.5% to 9.5% found once. This specimen was whole blood, taken in connection with sensitization to the hapten diphenylcyclopropenone (DPC). The origin of the receptors is a man aged 40-49 years with alopecia areata. Some clones in this sample may be carry-over from other donors' samples.

The sample holds a few counts of this clonotype. The DNA of the CDR3 is TGTGCCAGTAGTTCCCTAGCGGATAACACCGGGGAGCTGTTTTTT. It encodes CASSSLADNTGELFF. This chain joins TRBV19 and TRBJ2-2; TRBD2 aligns across 7 bases. The J segment lost 2 bases and the V segment lost 5 bases, leaving 5 bases of the junction unmatched. Germline V lookup: CDR1 LNHDA, CDR2 SQIVND (reference sequence). This CDR3 has 15 amino acids.

The V call is TRBV19, the J call TRBJ2-3, with D perhaps matching TRBD1 (6 bases). CDR1 is LNHDA, CDR2 SQIVND, per germline (reference sequence). Trimming pared 9 bases from V and 3 bases from J, leaving 13 bases between. The CDR3 loop spans 13 amino acids. In DNA, the CDR3 is TGTGCCAGCCTCACAGGGACAACAGATACGCAGTATTTT. Its protein product is CASLTGTTDTQYF.

The CDR3 coding sequence is TGTGCCAGCAACACACTGGCGGCTACCACAGATACGCAGTATTTT. It is translated as CASNTLAATTDTQYF. The chain employs TRBV5-8 and TRBJ2-3; D is unresolved. Trimming took off 6 bases at V and 2 bases at J, with 16 bases between the two ends. CDR3 length: 15 amino acids. Per germline, CDR1 SGHTS and CDR2 YDEGEE.

This clonotype was counted at least ten times. V usage is TRBV9 and J usage is TRBJ1-3, with a tentative D call TRBD1 (5 bases). V was clipped by 4 bases and J by 0 bases, with 11 bases between them. The V gene's germline CDR1 is SGDLS and CDR2 YYNGEE. The CDR3 is 15 residues long. This CDR3 is CASSLDIYSGNTIYF. The CDR3 coding sequence is TGTGCCAGCAGCTTGGACATTTACTCTGGAAACACCATATATTTT.

This clonotype came up many times. J is TRBJ2-7 and V is TRBV7-9; D not resolved. Trimming pared 3 bases from V and 5 bases from J, leaving 11 bases between. Germline V gene data show CDR1 as SEHNR and CDR2 as FQNEAQ (reference sequence). The CDR3 consists of 13 residues. DNA of the CDR3: TGTGCCAGCAGCTTGCTGGGGTCCCACGAGCAGTACTTC. Translation: CASSLLGSHEQYF. The whole variable domain, remainder taken from reference TRBV7-9 and TRBJ2-7, is DTGVSQNPRHKITKRGQNVTFRCDPISEHNRLYWYRQTLGQGPEFLTYFQNEAQLEKSRLLSDRFSAERPKGSFSTLEIQRTEQGDSAMYLCASSLLGSHEQYFGPGTRLTVT.

V usage is TRBV20-1 and J usage is TRBJ2-7; 10 bases are shared with TRBD2. With 2 bases clipped from V and 4 bases from J, the junction kept 11 bases outside the gene matches. Per the germline V gene, CDR1 is DFQATT and CDR2 is SNEGSKA (reference sequence). This CDR3 is 16 amino acids long. This CDR3 is CSARPGLAKKEYEQYF. In DNA form, the CDR3 reads TGCAGTGCTAGACCGGGACTAGCGAAAAAAGAATACGAGCAGTACTTC.

This clonotype showed up many times. The chain has TRBV7-2 and TRBJ1-2; the match to TRBD1 covers 9 bases. Trimming at V came to 5 bases and at J to 2 bases, leaving 3 bases not matched to a gene. CDR1 and CDR2 from the germline V gene are SGHTA and FQGNSA. This CDR3 region has 14 residues. In DNA form, the CDR3 reads TGTGCCAGCAGCCGGGACAGGGCGAACTATGGCTACACCTTC. Translated: CASSRDRANYGYTF.

The rearrangement links TRBV20-1 to TRBJ2-7; 9 bases agree with TRBD1. Germline loops: CDR1 DFQATT, CDR2 SNEGSKA (reference sequence). The CDR3 has 13 residues. V gave up 0 bases and J gave up 4 bases; unmatched junction bases: 1. CDR3 DNA sequence: TGCAGTGCTAGAGAGGACAGGGGATACGAGCAGTACGTC. It translates to CSAREDRGYEQYV.

V and J are TRBV28 and TRBJ2-3; a weak D match, TRBD1 (6 bases). CDR1 is MDHEN, CDR2 SYDVKM, per germline. The CDR3 sequence is 15 residues long. Trimming took 3 bases from V and 1 from J, leaving 11 bases between them. The DNA for the CDR3 is TGTGCCAGCAGTTTCTCCAGGGGAGGCACAGATACGCAGTATTTT. It yields the protein CASSFSRGGTDTQYF.

This clonotype was recorded many times. The chain combines TRBV6-6 with TRBJ1-2; maybe TRBD1 (6 bases). The CDR3 length is 14 residues. V was clipped by 6 bases and J by 8 bases, with 19 bases between them. The germline CDR1 and CDR2 sequences are MNHNY and SVGAGI (reference sequence). CDR3 loop: CASSLGRGTGGYTF. The DNA of the CDR3 is TGTGCCAGCAGCTTAGGCAGGGGTACGGGCGGCTACACCTTC.

This clonotype was recorded a few times. Here the CDR3 reads CASSTGGHIQYF. CDR3 sequence (DNA): TGTGCCAGTAGCACAGGGGGACACATTCAGTACTTC. J is TRBJ2-4 and V is TRBV19; TRBD1 aligns across 8 bases. Trimming removed 6 bases from V and 8 bases from J; junction bases left unmatched: 3. Germline V gene data show CDR1 as LNHDA and CDR2 as SQIVND (reference sequence). CDR3 length equals 12 residues.